Listed below are T cell receptor beta chains from one sample, sequenced in a study of blood T cells in healthy people across ages. TCRdb processed the 5' RACE reads anew with MiXCR; each CDR3 protein has one entry. The repertoire holds hundreds of thousands of distinct CDR3 sequences, with around a fifth as singletons. The sequenced sample consisted of blood. These receptors originate from a man between 70 and 80 years old in good health. CDR3s include the opening cysteine and the closing phenylalanine or tryptophan. D genes are given only for firm matches. Not all rows give a size; the values are once, few, many and, for expanded clones, a class.

v_gene,d_gene,j_gene,abundance,CDR3aa,CDR3nt
TRBV5-1,-,TRBJ1-1,-,CASSLDALGATEAFF,TGCGCCAGCAGCTTGGATGCACTAGGTGCCACTGAAGCTTTCTTT
TRBV20-1,TRBD2,TRBJ2-4,-,CSASTLRASGKNIQYF,TGCAGTGCTAGCACGCTGCGAGCTAGCGGCAAAAACATTCAGTACTTC
TRBV7-2,-,TRBJ2-5,-,CASSLRTRETQYF,TGTGCCAGCAGCTTAAGGACGAGAGAGACCCAGTACTTC
TRBV29-1,-,TRBJ2-5,few,CSVEVIKETQYF,TGCAGCGTTGAAGTCATAAAAGAGACCCAGTACTTC
TRBV7-2,TRBD1,TRBJ2-5,-,CASSLVTGVETQYF,TGTGCCAGCAGCTTAGTTACAGGGGTTGAGACCCAGTACTTC
TRBV3-1,TRBD2,TRBJ2-5,-,CASSLGLAGLSETQYF,TGTGCCAGCAGCCTTGGACTAGCGGGATTGTCCGAGACCCAGTACTTC
TRBV28,-,TRBJ1-5,few,CASSLLGNQPQHF,TGCGCCAGCAGTTTGCTGGGAAATCAGCCCCAGCATTTT
TRBV9,-,TRBJ2-5,few,CASSVDVGEETQYF,TGTGCCAGCAGCGTAGATGTAGGAGAAGAGACCCAGTACTTC
TRBV2,TRBD1,TRBJ1-5,few,CASKGQTSNQPQHF,TGTGCCAGCAAGGGACAGACGAGCAATCAGCCCCAGCATTTT
TRBV7-6,TRBD1,TRBJ1-3,once,CASSFRDRGSGNTIYF,TGTGCCAGCAGCTTCCGGGACAGGGGTTCTGGAAACACCATATATTTT
TRBV3-1,-,TRBJ2-2,-,CASSQTPPGDWTGELFF,TGTGCCAGCAGCCAAACCCCCCCGGGAGACTGGACCGGGGAGCTGTTTTTT
TRBV6-1,TRBD2,TRBJ2-1,few,CASSEGTSGRNEQFF,TGTGCCAGCAGTGAAGGGACTAGCGGGAGAAATGAGCAGTTCTTC
TRBV29-1,TRBD2,TRBJ2-1,-,CGVGGLAGGGYNEQFF,TGCGGCGTAGGGGGTTTAGCGGGAGGAGGATACAATGAGCAGTTCTTC
TRBV20-1,-,TRBJ2-7,few,CSARDLASLPYEQYF,TGCAGTGCTAGAGATTTGGCCTCCCTCCCGTACGAGCAGTACTTC
TRBV30,TRBD2,TRBJ2-2,few,CALEAAGGYGELFF,TGTGCCCTCGAGGCAGCGGGAGGTTATGGGGAGCTGTTTTTT
TRBV12-3/TRBV12-4,TRBD2,TRBJ2-3,few,CASSFSGRAPADTQYF,TGTGCCAGCAGTTTTAGCGGGAGGGCCCCAGCAGATACGCAGTATTTT
TRBV2,-,TRBJ2-6,-,CASSELGGSGANVLTF,TGTGCCAGCAGTGAACTCGGGGGATCTGGGGCCAACGTCCTGACTTTC
TRBV4-3,TRBD2,TRBJ2-5,-,CASSQDTSGGTETQYF,TGCGCCAGCAGCCAGGACACTAGCGGGGGTACGGAGACCCAGTACTTC
TRBV6-5,-,TRBJ1-4,-,CASSYSAGGRGNEKLFF,TGTGCCAGCAGTTACTCGGCGGGGGGCCGGGGTAATGAAAAACTGTTTTTT
TRBV28,TRBD2,TRBJ2-1,many,CASRTPGTSYYNEQFF,TGTGCCAGCAGAACACCCGGGACTAGTTACTACAATGAGCAGTTCTTC
TRBV20-1,-,TRBJ2-7,-,CSARESKGPPEYF,TGCAGTGCTAGAGAAAGTAAAGGCCCACCAGAGTACTTC
TRBV3-1,TRBD1,TRBJ1-1,-,CASSLTGDGTEAFF,TGTGCCAGCAGTCTCACAGGGGACGGGACTGAAGCTTTCTTT
TRBV5-1,TRBD2,TRBJ2-3,few,CASSLSLASGNTDAQYF,TGCGCCAGCAGCTTGTCACTCGCTAGCGGAAACACAGATGCGCAGTATTTT
TRBV27,TRBD2,TRBJ2-1,-,CASSPDLAEGYNEQFF,TGTGCCAGCAGCCCGGACCTAGCGGAAGGATACAATGAGCAGTTCTTC
TRBV3-1,-,TRBJ2-5,-,CASRPWTEEETQYF,TGTGCCAGCAGACCTTGGACGGAGGAAGAGACCCAGTACTTC
TRBV5-1,-,TRBJ2-1,-,CASSLDSVGVDEQFF,TGCGCCAGCAGCTTGGATAGCGTCGGGGTCGATGAGCAGTTCTTC